The 24 T cell receptor beta chains presented below share a single source sample, sequenced in a study of blood T cells in healthy people across ages. The authors ran a second PCR of about 6 to 11 cycles using a sample-barcoded 5' primer and a J-beta primer mix. MiXCR was run by TCRdb on the 5' RACE reads, yielding one entry per CDR3 protein. The sample has some 1.5 million distinct CDR3 sequences, roughly two fifths seen once; the top ten hold roughly 3.7%. The sequencing sample was made of blood. These receptors came from a woman between 18 and 29 years old in good health.

This clonotype was observed a handful of times. The gene calls are TRBV20-1 and TRBJ2-5; TRBD2 matches 7 bases. V shed 6 bases, J shed 0 bases, and the junction held 10 bases outside the gene matches. This CDR3 has 15 amino acids. The germline V gene has CDR1 DFQATT and CDR2 SNEGSKA (reference sequence). The CDR3 here is CSAVSSGLYQETQYF. Written as DNA, the CDR3 is TGCAGTGCCGTGTCTAGCGGACTTTACCAAGAGACCCAGTACTTC.

This clonotype was detected only a few times. This chain uses TRBV7-2 with TRBJ1-1, with 9 bases that match TRBD1. CDR3 length: 16 residues. The trim removed 1 base at V and 1 base at J, leaving 4 bases unmatched. Germline assignment: CDR1 SGHTA and CDR2 FQGNSA. DNA for the CDR3: TGTGCCAGCAGCTTAGTGAGGACAGGGGAGAACACTGAAGCTTTCTTT. It yields the protein CASSLVRTGENTEAFF.

The genes are TRBV6-5 and TRBJ2-5; D is unclear. This CDR3 region has 14 residues. The germline CDR1 and CDR2 sequences are MNHEY and SVGAGI. V dropped 11 bases and J dropped 1 base, with 17 bases sitting between them. The CDR3 sequence is CAGTPLTTQETQYF. The CDR3 DNA follows: TGTGCCGGCACCCCCCTGACAACCCAAGAGACCCAGTACTTC.

In this sample, this clonotype turned up a few times. The chain has TRBV4-3 and TRBJ1-1; TRBD1 agrees at 9 bases. The germline V gene has CDR1 LGHNA and CDR2 YSLEER. V lost 0 bases to trimming and J lost 4 bases; unmatched junction nucleotides: 6. The CDR3 runs to 16 residues. The CDR3 nucleotides read TGCGCCAGCAGCCAAGATCGGGGGACAGGGTCCACTGAAGCTTTCTTT. Protein sequence: CASSQDRGTGSTEAFF.

J is TRBJ2-7 and V is TRBV5-1; possibly TRBD2 for D (6 bases). CDR3 size: 15 residues. Germline CDR1 SGHRS, CDR2 YFSETQ. Trimming removed 3 bases from V and 3 bases from J, with 16 bases in between. This chain's CDR3 is CASSSRTGRDYEQYF. CDR3 DNA sequence: TGCGCCAGCAGCTCCCGAACCGGGAGAGACTACGAGCAGTACTTC.

The chain couples TRBV2 to TRBJ1-1; tentatively, D is TRBD1 (6 bases). Germline lookup yields CDR1 SNHLY and CDR2 FYNNEI. Trimming left V 2 bases short and J 1 base short, with 8 bases between. This CDR3 has 14 amino acids. CDR3 in amino acids: CASSEIQGNTEAFF. In DNA, the CDR3 is TGTGCCAGCAGTGAAATACAGGGGAACACTGAAGCTTTCTTT. The full variable domain, its missing parts supplied by reference TRBV2 and TRBJ1-1, is EPEVTQTPSHQVTQMGQEVILRCVPISNHLYFYWYRQILGQKVEFLVSFYNNEISEKSEIFDDQFSVERPDGSNFTLKIRSTKLEDSAMYFCASSEIQGNTEAFFGQGTRLTVV.

V usage is TRBV7-2 and J usage is TRBJ1-1; the match to TRBD1 covers 12 bases. J lost 11 bases, V lost 3 bases, and 7 bases had no gene match. The CDR3 totals 14 residues. The V gene's germline CDR1 is SGHTA and CDR2 FQGNSA. CDR3 sequence reads: CASSFTGTGGEAFF. The CDR3 coding sequence is TGTGCCAGCAGCTTTACCGGGACAGGGGGCGAGGCTTTCTTT.

A few counts support this clonotype. V and J are TRBV28 and TRBJ2-1; 9 bases match TRBD1. Germline V CDR1 and CDR2: MDHEN, SYDVKM. CDR3 length equals 18 residues. The ends lost 4 bases at V and 1 base at J; junction bases unmatched: 11. The chain's CDR3 is CASSCWFPTGGSYNEQFF. In DNA form, the CDR3 reads TGTGCCAGCAGTTGTTGGTTCCCGACAGGGGGTTCCTACAATGAGCAGTTCTTC.

The V gene is TRBV7-9, the J gene TRBJ2-3, with 9 bases matching TRBD2. This CDR3 is built from 16 residues. The V segment lost 3 bases and the J segment 6 bases; nucleotides outside the gene matches: 10. CDR1 is SEHNR and CDR2 is FQNEAQ in the germline V gene (reference sequence). CDR3 nucleotides: TGTGCCAGCAGCTTTTCCGGGACTAGCTCGTTTGATACGCAGTATTTT. Translated: CASSFSGTSSFDTQYF.

The chain joins TRBV4-3 to TRBJ2-1; the D is unclear. Germline values: CDR1 LGHNA, CDR2 YSLEER. V lost 1 base and J lost 5, with 12 bases in between. This CDR3 has 15 residues. The CDR3 DNA reads as TGCGCCAGCAGCCAAGTAACCAGCACCCACAATGAGCAGTTCTTC. Protein sequence: CASSQVTSTHNEQFF.

J is TRBJ1-1 and V is TRBV9; 11 bases agree with TRBD1. Trimming at V came to 1 base and at J to 4 bases, leaving 3 bases not matched to a gene. Germline lookup yields CDR1 SGDLS and CDR2 YYNGEE. This CDR3 has 15 amino acids. The CDR3 DNA follows: TGTGCCAGCAGCGTACTCGGACAGGGGGCCACTGAAGCTTTCTTT. Translated, it gives CASSVLGQGATEAFF.

This clonotype came up a few times. The rearrangement uses TRBV6-6 and TRBJ1-1; tentative D call: TRBD1 (5 bases). Between the trimmed V and J ends, which lost 8 bases and 7 bases, there was a span of 29 bases. Germline loops: CDR1 MNHNY, CDR2 SVGAGI (reference sequence). The CDR3 is 17 amino acids. The CDR3 loop is CASEPQGAGYRDGEAFF. Here the CDR3 DNA reads TGTGCCAGCGAACCCCAGGGCGCTGGATATAGGGATGGTGAAGCTTTCTTT.

The chain recombines TRBV9 with TRBJ1-2; 7 bases align to TRBD1. Losses at the gene ends were 7 bases for V and 3 bases for J; bases not matched to a gene: 6. This CDR3 is built from 13 residues. The germline V gene has CDR1 SGDLS and CDR2 YYNGEE. This CDR3 reads CASEGQLHYGYTF. For the CDR3, the DNA is TGTGCCAGCGAGGGACAGCTCCACTATGGCTACACCTTC.

This clonotype was recorded only once. A junction end diverges from the germline sequence, so it may reflect a read error. V is TRBV15 and J is TRBJ2-7, with D perhaps matching TRBD1 (5 bases). The germline CDR1 and CDR2 sequences are LNHNV and YYDKDF (reference sequence). The CDR3 loop spans 16 amino acids. The CDR3 nucleotides read TGTGCCATCAGCAGAGATCTTCGGCAGGGCCCCTACGAGCAGTACTTC. This codes for CAISRDLRQGPYEQYF.

This chain uses TRBV2 with TRBJ1-1, with 9 bases identical to TRBD1. Unmatched junction bases numbered 8, after V lost 6 bases and J lost 6 bases. Germline V CDR1 and CDR2: SNHLY, FYNNEI. This CDR3 has 14 residues. DNA of the CDR3: TGTGCCAGCAGCTCGGAACAGGGGGCTGCTGAAGCTTTCTTT. Amino acid sequence: CASSSEQGAAEAFF.

Comments on this clonotype: Sequence at one end of the junction differs from germline and may be a read error. This chain links TRBV27 with TRBJ1-2; no clear D. The CDR3 totals 14 residues. CDR1 and CDR2 from the germline V gene are MNHEY and SMNVEV (reference sequence). In DNA form, the CDR3 reads TGTGCCAGCAGTGTATCCCCCGGGTTAGATGGCTACACCTTC. It translates to CASSVSPGLDGYTF.

The V and J genes are TRBV27 and TRBJ2-2; 7 bases agree with TRBD1. This CDR3 contains 15 residues. Germline lookup yields CDR1 MNHEY and CDR2 SMNVEV (reference sequence). The junction had 10 bases not matched to a gene; V was cut back by 7 bases and J by 5 bases. CDR3 sequence: CASTFSPTGTGELFF. CDR3 in DNA: TGTGCCAGCACCTTTAGCCCGACAGGGACCGGGGAGCTGTTTTTT.

This clonotype was recorded a few times. The chain is built from TRBV20-1 and TRBJ1-5, with unresolved D. Deletions cut 6 bases from V and 6 bases from J, with 15 bases between. CDR1 and CDR2 from the germline V gene are DFQATT and SNEGSKA (reference sequence). The CDR3 totals 13 residues. DNA for the CDR3: TGCAGTGCACAATGGGGTAAGGGTCAGCCCCAGCATTTT. It codes for CSAQWGKGQPQHF.

V and J are TRBV7-3 and TRBJ2-1; tentatively, D is TRBD2 (6 bases). From germline, CDR1 is SGHTA and CDR2 FQGTGA. The CDR3 has 16 amino acids. The germline V and J ends were trimmed by 4 bases and 4 bases, with 17 bases remaining between them. CDR3 DNA: TGTGCCAGCAGCTCGGGAGCTAGCGCCTCTTACAATGAGCAGTTCTTC. Its translation is CASSSGASASYNEQFF.

This clonotype was counted a single time. V usage is TRBV6-1 and J usage is TRBJ1-2; possible D gene TRBD1, 5 bases. Germline assignment: CDR1 MNHNS and CDR2 SASEGT. The CDR3 has 14 residues. Trimming shortened V by 2 bases and J by 4 bases, and 11 bases separated the two germline ends. The CDR3 DNA follows: TGTGCCAGCAGTGAACCGGGACGGGGCTATGGCTACACCTTC. Translation gives CASSEPGRGYGYTF.

This clonotype was picked up one time. The genes are TRBV7-2 and TRBJ2-1, with no clear D. The CDR3 is 16 amino acids. Germline CDR1 reads SGHTA; CDR2 reads FQGNSA. V was cut by 2 bases and J by 8 bases, with 19 bases left in between. The CDR3 protein is CASSLSINRWEHEQFF. The CDR3 nucleotides read TGTGCCAGCAGCTTATCAATCAATAGGTGGGAACATGAGCAGTTCTTC.

J is TRBJ2-1 and V is TRBV7-2, with 8 bases matching TRBD2. V was clipped by 2 bases and J by 4 bases; unmatched bases: 7. The length of the CDR3 is 16 residues. Per germline, CDR1 SGHTA and CDR2 FQGNSA. The CDR3 sequence: CASSLRRGAFYNEQFF. For the CDR3, the DNA is TGTGCCAGCAGCTTACGGCGGGGGGCCTTTTACAATGAGCAGTTCTTC.

With regard to this clonotype: This sequence may be a read error, since a much larger clone differs from it by one base. This chain joins TRBV29-1 and TRBJ1-1; D remains ambiguous. V shed 4 bases and J shed 0 bases, with 6 bases lying between them. The CDR3 spans 12 residues. CDR1 is SQVTM and CDR2 is ANQGSEA in the germline V gene. CDR3 sequence: CSVGHMNTEAFF. The CDR3, as DNA: TGCAGCGTTGGACACATGAACACTGAAGCTTTCTTT.

The chain recombines TRBV7-9 with TRBJ2-5, with D perhaps given as TRBD1 or TRBD2 (5 bases each). The germline V and J ends were trimmed by 2 bases and 1 base, with 14 bases remaining between them. Germline values: CDR1 SEHNR, CDR2 FQNEAQ (reference sequence). The CDR3 consists of 16 residues. The CDR3 sequence: CASSLSLVGVQETQYF. The CDR3 DNA reads as TGTGCCAGCAGCTTATCGTTAGTGGGGGTCCAAGAGACCCAGTACTTC.